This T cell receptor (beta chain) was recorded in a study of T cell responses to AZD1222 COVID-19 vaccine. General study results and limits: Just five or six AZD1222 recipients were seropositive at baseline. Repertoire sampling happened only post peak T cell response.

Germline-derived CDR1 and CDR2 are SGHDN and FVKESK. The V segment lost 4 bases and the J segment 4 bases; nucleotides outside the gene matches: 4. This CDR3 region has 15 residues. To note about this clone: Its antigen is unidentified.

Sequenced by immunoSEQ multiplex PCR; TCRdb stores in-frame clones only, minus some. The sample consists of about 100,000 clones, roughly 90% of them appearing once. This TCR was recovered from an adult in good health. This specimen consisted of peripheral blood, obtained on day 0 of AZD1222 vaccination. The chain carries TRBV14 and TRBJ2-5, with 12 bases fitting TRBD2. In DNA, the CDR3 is TGTGCCAGCAGCCGTCCGGGACTAGCGGGAGAGACCCAGTACTTC. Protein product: CASSRPGLAGETQYF.